Below are 21 T cell receptor beta chains sequenced from a single sample in a study of lymphopenia after photon versus proton radiotherapy. Sequencing used immunoSEQ multiplex PCR; TCRdb keeps in-frame clones, though not all of them. The sample holds about 40,000 clones, 70% to 90% seen once. The sequenced sample was peripheral blood, obtained from a patient treated with proton-based radiotherapy. The receptors stem from a woman in her 70s with pancreatic cancer. Some clones in this sample may be carry-over from other donors' samples.

The V call is TRBV15, the J call TRBJ2-1; 10 bases are shared with TRBD2. The ends lost 5 bases at V and 3 bases at J; junction bases unmatched: 1. CDR3 length equals 14 residues. The germline gives CDR1 LNHNV, CDR2 YYDKDF (reference sequence). CDR3 loop: CATSGLADYNEQFF. The CDR3 DNA reads as TGTGCCACCAGCGGACTAGCGGACTACAATGAGCAGTTCTTC. The whole variable domain, remainder taken from reference TRBV15 and TRBJ2-1, is DAMVIQNPRYQVTQFGKPVTLSCSQTLNHNVMYWYQQKSSQAPKLLFHYYDKDFNNEADTPDNFQSRRPNTSFCFLDIRSPGLGDTAMYLCATSGLADYNEQFFGPGTRLTVL.

The rearrangement uses TRBV11-2 and TRBJ1-1, with D unresolved. Germline V gene lookup returns CDR1 SGHAT and CDR2 FQNNGV. V was trimmed by 5 bases and J by 3 bases, leaving 10 bases between them. This CDR3 contains 13 residues. The CDR3 sequence: CASSALSDTEAFF. CDR3 nucleotides: TGTGCCAGCAGCGCCCTGTCGGACACTGAAGCTTTCTTT.

This rearrangement joins TRBV7-9 to TRBJ1-1; TRBD1 might be the D (6 bases). The CDR3 consists of 13 residues. CDR1 SEHNR and CDR2 FQNEAQ come from the germline V gene (reference sequence). V was shortened by 3 bases and J by 4 bases, with 9 bases between the two germline ends. CDR3 nucleotides: TGTGCCAGCAGCTTCGGGGGGCCCACTGAAGCTTTCTTT. Protein sequence: CASSFGGPTEAFF.

CDR3 loop: CASSYSEALSYEQYF. CDR3 DNA sequence: TGTGCCAGCAGTTACTCCGAAGCCCTCTCCTACGAGCAGTACTTC. This chain uses TRBV6-6 with TRBJ2-7, with no clear D. From germline, CDR1 is MNHNY and CDR2 SVGAGI (reference sequence). Trimming took 0 bases from V and 0 from J, leaving 9 bases between them. The CDR3 is 15 residues long.

This clone is a singleton in its sample. The chain is built from TRBV4-3 and TRBJ2-5; 10 nucleotides agree with TRBD2. The CDR3 has 17 residues. The germline V gene encodes CDR1 LGHNA and CDR2 YSLEER. V gave up 0 bases and J gave up 5 bases; unmatched junction bases: 9. The CDR3 coding sequence is TGCGCCAGCAGCCAAGATCGAGCTAGCGGGAGCTTGGAGACCCAGTACTTC. This sequence encodes CASSQDRASGSLETQYF.

The chain joins TRBV29-1 to TRBJ1-1, with a possible D match to TRBD1 (5 bases). Germline CDR1 SQVTM, CDR2 ANQGSEA. This CDR3 contains 13 residues. The V end was cut by 8 bases, the J end by 5 bases, with 18 bases between. CDR3 amino acids: CSPTRGARTEAFF. The CDR3 DNA sequence: TGCAGCCCAACCAGAGGGGCGCGGACTGAAGCTTTCTTT.

V usage is TRBV5-1 and J usage is TRBJ2-1; 7 nucleotides line up with TRBD1. The CDR3 extends over 14 amino acids. The junction had 4 bases not matched to a gene; V was cut back by 0 bases and J by 7 bases. Germline V lookup: CDR1 SGHRS, CDR2 YFSETQ. The CDR3 is CASSLGQGVNEQFF. DNA of the CDR3: TGCGCCAGCAGCTTGGGGCAGGGGGTTAATGAGCAGTTCTTC.

The sample holds one count of this clone. The V and J genes are TRBV20-1 and TRBJ1-2, with 7 bases aligning to TRBD1. Germline trimming cut 1 base from V and 8 bases from J; bases unmatched to any gene: 1. This CDR3 region has 11 residues. Germline-derived CDR1 and CDR2 are DFQATT and SNEGSKA (reference sequence). CDR3 sequence (DNA): TGCAGTGCTAGAGTGGGACAGGGCTACACCTTC. The encoded protein is CSARVGQGYTF.

This chain links TRBV7-2 with TRBJ2-3; D gene unclear. CDR1 and CDR2 (germline): SGHTA, FQGNSA. The CDR3 extends over 17 amino acids. V dropped 1 base and J dropped 0 bases, with 14 bases sitting between them. CDR3 sequence: CASSLVGIGLSTDTQYF. The DNA of the CDR3 is TGTGCCAGCAGCTTAGTGGGTATCGGGTTGAGCACAGATACGCAGTATTTT.

The CDR3 loop reads CASSPLARGRNNEQFF. The CDR3 region has the DNA TGTGCCAGCAGCCCCCTAGCTCGCGGGAGGAATAATGAGCAGTTCTTC. The rearrangement links TRBV5-5 to TRBJ2-1; 8 bases map to TRBD2. The CDR3 is 16 amino acids. Looked up from germline, CDR1 is SGHKS and CDR2 is YYEKEE (reference sequence). Trimming at V came to 4 bases and at J to 7 bases, leaving 13 bases not matched to a gene.

The chain carries TRBV7-2 and TRBJ1-4; 10 bases match TRBD1. The CDR3 loop spans 15 amino acids. CDR1 and CDR2 from the germline V gene are SGHTA and FQGNSA. Trimming removed 2 bases from V and 6 bases from J; junction bases left unmatched: 3. CDR3 residues: CASSLWGQGYEKLFF. CDR3 sequence (DNA): TGTGCCAGCAGCTTATGGGGACAGGGGTATGAAAAACTGTTTTTT.

V is TRBV29-1 and J is TRBJ2-2; TRBD2 is a possible D gene (6 bases). V was shortened by 7 bases and J by 1 base, with 16 bases between the two germline ends. This CDR3 contains 15 residues. Germline lookup yields CDR1 SQVTM and CDR2 ANQGSEA. The CDR3 here is CSGGSGTGNTGELFF. CDR3 sequence (DNA): TGCAGCGGGGGATCCGGGACTGGGAACACCGGGGAGCTGTTTTTT.

V and J are TRBV6-6 and TRBJ1-1; D gene uncertain. V lost 2 bases and J 1 base, leaving 5 bases between the germline ends. CDR1 and CDR2 (germline): MNHNY, SVGAGI (reference sequence). The CDR3 is made up of 13 amino acids. In nucleotides, the CDR3 is TGTGCCAGCAGTTACGGACGGAACACTGAAGCTTTCTTT. Translation: CASSYGRNTEAFF.

The chain employs TRBV15 and TRBJ2-1, with D perhaps matching TRBD1 (6 bases). Germline V lookup: CDR1 LNHNV, CDR2 YYDKDF (reference sequence). Trimming pared 1 base from V and 8 bases from J, leaving 9 bases between. This CDR3 has 13 amino acids. The CDR3 sequence: CATSRGQGYEQFF. The CDR3 bases are TGTGCCACCAGCAGAGGTCAGGGGTATGAGCAGTTCTTC.

This clone showed up just a few times. The rearrangement joins TRBV28 to TRBJ1-2, with 9 bases identical to TRBD1. The CDR3 sequence is 14 residues long. The V gene end was trimmed by 2 bases and the J gene end by 6 bases; junction bases not matched to a gene: 4. The germline V gene has CDR1 MDHEN and CDR2 SYDVKM. The CDR3 here is CASSLRRDRDGYTF. The CDR3 DNA is TGTGCCAGCAGTTTACGCCGGGACAGGGATGGCTACACCTTC.

Sample share makes this clone medium-sized (0.01 to 0.1%). This chain links TRBV30 with TRBJ1-1; 9 positions match TRBD1. CDR1 is GTSNPN, CDR2 SVGIG, per germline (reference sequence). The CDR3 is made up of 16 amino acids. Trimming took 5 bases from V and 2 from J; bases not matched to a gene: 12. CDR3 coding DNA: TGTGCCTGGGAATTTTGGAGACAGGGGGTAAACACTGAAGCTTTCTTT. Residues: CAWEFWRQGVNTEAFF.

The chain carries TRBV27 and TRBJ2-1; TRBD2 is a possible D gene (6 bases). The V gene lost 4 bases and the J gene lost 2 bases, with 24 bases spanning the gap. Germline lookup yields CDR1 MNHEY and CDR2 SMNVEV (reference sequence). The CDR3 totals 19 residues. The CDR3 nucleotides read TGTGCCAGCAGTTCGCCGAGCCCAAATCTAGCGTCCCCCTACAATGAGCAGTTCTTC. As protein: CASSSPSPNLASPYNEQFF.

The chain carries TRBV15 and TRBJ1-1, with TRBD1 matching 7 bases. V lost 6 bases to trimming and J lost 4 bases; unmatched junction nucleotides: 5. CDR1 and CDR2 from the germline V gene are LNHNV and YYDKDF (reference sequence). The CDR3 runs 13 residues. The CDR3 region is CATSETGSTEAFF. CDR3 DNA: TGTGCCACCAGTGAGACAGGGAGCACTGAAGCTTTCTTT.

The J gene is TRBJ2-1, the V gene TRBV7-2, with 9 bases that match TRBD1. CDR1 is SGHTA and CDR2 is FQGNSA in the germline V gene. The length of the CDR3 is 16 residues. The J segment lost 9 bases and the V segment lost 3 bases, leaving 12 bases of the junction unmatched. This CDR3 reads CASSFFGTGFFSEQFF. The CDR3 coding sequence is TGTGCCAGCAGCTTTTTCGGGACAGGGTTTTTTAGTGAGCAGTTCTTC.

The chain recombines TRBV5-4 with TRBJ1-5; D may be TRBD1 (5 bases). Trimming removed 0 bases from V and 1 base from J, with 8 bases in between. Germline lookup yields CDR1 SGHNT and CDR2 YYREEE (reference sequence). The CDR3 sequence is 15 residues long. CDR3 in amino acids: CASSLGGKSNQPQHF. The DNA for the CDR3 is TGTGCCAGCAGCTTGGGGGGGAAGAGCAATCAGCCCCAGCATTTT.

About this clone: Other nucleotide sequences in the sample specify the same CDR3. The V call is TRBV7-2, the J call TRBJ2-3; unclear D gene. V was shortened by 2 bases and J by 3 bases, with 0 bases between the two germline ends. The CDR3 extends over 11 amino acids. Germline V gene lookup returns CDR1 SGHTA and CDR2 FQGNSA. Here the CDR3 reads CASSLTDTQYF. The CDR3 nucleotides read TGTGCCAGCAGCTTAACAGATACGCAGTATTTT.